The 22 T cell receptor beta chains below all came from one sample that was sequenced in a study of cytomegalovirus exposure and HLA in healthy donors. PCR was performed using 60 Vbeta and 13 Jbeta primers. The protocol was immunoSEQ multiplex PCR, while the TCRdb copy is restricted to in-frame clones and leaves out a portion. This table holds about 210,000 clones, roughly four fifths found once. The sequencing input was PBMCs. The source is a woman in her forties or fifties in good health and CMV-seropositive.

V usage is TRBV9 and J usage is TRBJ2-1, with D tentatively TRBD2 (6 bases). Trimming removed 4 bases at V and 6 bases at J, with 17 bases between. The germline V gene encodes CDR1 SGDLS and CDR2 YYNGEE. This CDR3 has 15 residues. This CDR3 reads CASSRASLGGNEQFF. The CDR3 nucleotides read TGTGCCAGCAGCCGCGCTTCGTTGGGGGGCAATGAGCAGTTCTTC.

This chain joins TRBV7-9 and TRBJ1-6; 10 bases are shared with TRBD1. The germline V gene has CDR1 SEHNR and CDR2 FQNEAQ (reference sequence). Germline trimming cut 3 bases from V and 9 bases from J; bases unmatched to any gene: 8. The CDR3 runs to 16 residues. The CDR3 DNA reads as TGTGCCAGCAGCTTTTTAAGGGACAGGGGATCTTCACCCCTCCACTTT. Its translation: CASSFLRDRGSSPLHF.

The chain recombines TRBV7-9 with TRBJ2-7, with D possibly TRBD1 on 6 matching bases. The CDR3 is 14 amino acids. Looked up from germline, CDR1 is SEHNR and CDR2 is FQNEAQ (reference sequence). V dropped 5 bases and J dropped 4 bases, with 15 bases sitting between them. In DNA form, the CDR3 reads TGTGCCAGCAGCCGTAACCAGGGGTCTTACGAGCAGTACTTC. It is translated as CASSRNQGSYEQYF. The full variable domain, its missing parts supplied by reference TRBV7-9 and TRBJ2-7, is DTGVSQNPRHKITKRGQNVTFRCDPISEHNRLYWYRQTLGQGPEFLTYFQNEAQLEKSRLLSDRFSAERPKGSFSTLEIQRTEQGDSAMYLCASSRNQGSYEQYFGPGTRLTVT.

Here the CDR3 reads CASRVAGSPYEQYF. Here the CDR3 DNA reads TGTGCCAGCAGGGTAGCGGGGTCGCCATACGAGCAGTACTTC. V is TRBV6-6 and J is TRBJ2-7; 8 bases fit TRBD2. With 6 bases clipped from V and 4 bases from J, the junction kept 8 bases outside the gene matches. The CDR3 sequence is 14 residues long. Germline CDR1 reads MNHNY; CDR2 reads SVGAGI (reference sequence).

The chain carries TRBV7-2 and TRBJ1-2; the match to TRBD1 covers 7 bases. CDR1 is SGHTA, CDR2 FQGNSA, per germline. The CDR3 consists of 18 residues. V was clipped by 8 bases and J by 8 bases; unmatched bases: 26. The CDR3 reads CASFAGGLGLTGPGGYTF. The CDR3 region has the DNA TGTGCCAGCTTCGCAGGGGGGCTTGGACTTACGGGGCCTGGAGGCTACACCTTC.

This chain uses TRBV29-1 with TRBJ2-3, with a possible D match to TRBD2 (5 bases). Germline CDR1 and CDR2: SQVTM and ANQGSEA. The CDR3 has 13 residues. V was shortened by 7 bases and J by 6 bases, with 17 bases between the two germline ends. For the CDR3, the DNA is TGCAGCGCCGCCCCATCGGTAGCGGATACGCAGTATTTT. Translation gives CSAAPSVADTQYF.

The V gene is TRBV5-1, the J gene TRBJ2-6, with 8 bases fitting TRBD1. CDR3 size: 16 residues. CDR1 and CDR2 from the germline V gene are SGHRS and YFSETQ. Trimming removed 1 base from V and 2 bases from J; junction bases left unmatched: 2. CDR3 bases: TGCGCCAGCAGCTTGAGACAGGGGACTGGGGCCAACGTCCTGACTTTC. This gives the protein CASSLRQGTGANVLTF.

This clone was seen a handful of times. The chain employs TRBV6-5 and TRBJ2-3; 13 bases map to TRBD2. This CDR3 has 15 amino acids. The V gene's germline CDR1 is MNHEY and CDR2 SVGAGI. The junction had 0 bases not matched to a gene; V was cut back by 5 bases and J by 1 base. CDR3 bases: TGTGCCAGCAGTGGACTAGCGGGGGGCACAGATACGCAGTATTTT. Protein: CASSGLAGGTDTQYF.

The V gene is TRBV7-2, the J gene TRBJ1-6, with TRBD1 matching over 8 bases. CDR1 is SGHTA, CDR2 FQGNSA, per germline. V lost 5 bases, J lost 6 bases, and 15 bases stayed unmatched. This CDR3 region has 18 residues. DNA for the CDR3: TGTGCCAGCAGCAAAATTTACGCCGGGACAGGATCTAATTCACCCCTCCACTTT. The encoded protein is CASSKIYAGTGSNSPLHF.

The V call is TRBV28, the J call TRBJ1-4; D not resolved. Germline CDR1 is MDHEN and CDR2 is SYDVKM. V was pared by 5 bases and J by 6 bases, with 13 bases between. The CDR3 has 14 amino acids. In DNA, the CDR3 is TGTGCCAGCAGTCCCCGGATGGGCGATGAAAAACTGTTTTTT. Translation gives CASSPRMGDEKLFF.

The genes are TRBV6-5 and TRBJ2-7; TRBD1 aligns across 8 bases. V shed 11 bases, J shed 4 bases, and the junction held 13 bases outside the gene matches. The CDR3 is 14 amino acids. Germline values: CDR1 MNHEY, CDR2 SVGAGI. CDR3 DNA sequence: TGTGCCGTGGCGAAGGGGACAGGTCCTTACGAGCAGTACTTC. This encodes CAVAKGTGPYEQYF.

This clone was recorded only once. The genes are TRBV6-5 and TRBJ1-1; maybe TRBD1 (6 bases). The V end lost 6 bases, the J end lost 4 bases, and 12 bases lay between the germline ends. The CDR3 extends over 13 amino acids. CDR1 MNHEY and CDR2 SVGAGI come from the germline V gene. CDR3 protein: CASRGQGSTEAFF. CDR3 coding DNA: TGTGCCAGCAGGGGCCAGGGGAGCACTGAAGCTTTCTTT.

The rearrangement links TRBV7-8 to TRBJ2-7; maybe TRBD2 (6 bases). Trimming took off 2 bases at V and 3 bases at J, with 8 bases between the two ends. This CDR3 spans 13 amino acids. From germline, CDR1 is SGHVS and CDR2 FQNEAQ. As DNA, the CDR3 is TGTGCCAGCAGCTTATTCGGGAGCTACGAGCAGTACTTC. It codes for CASSLFGSYEQYF. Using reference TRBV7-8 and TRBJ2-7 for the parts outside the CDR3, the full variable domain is GAGVSQSPRYKVAKRGQDVALRCDPISGHVSLFWYQQALGQGPEFLTYFQNEAQLDKSGLPSDRFFAERPEGSVSTLKIQRTQQEDSAVYLCASSLFGSYEQYFGPGTRLTVT.

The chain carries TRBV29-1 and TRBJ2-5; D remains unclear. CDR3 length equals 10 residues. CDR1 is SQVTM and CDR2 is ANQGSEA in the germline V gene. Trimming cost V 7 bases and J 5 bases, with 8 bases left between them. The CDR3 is CSGVRETQYF. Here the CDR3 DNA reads TGCAGCGGCGTCAGGGAGACCCAGTACTTC. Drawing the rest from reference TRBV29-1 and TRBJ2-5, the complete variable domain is SAVISQKPSRDICQRGTSLTIQCQVDSQVTMMFWYRQQPGQSLTLIATANQGSEATYESGFVIDKFPISRPNLTFSTLTVSNMSPEDSSIYLCSGVRETQYFGPGTRLLVL.

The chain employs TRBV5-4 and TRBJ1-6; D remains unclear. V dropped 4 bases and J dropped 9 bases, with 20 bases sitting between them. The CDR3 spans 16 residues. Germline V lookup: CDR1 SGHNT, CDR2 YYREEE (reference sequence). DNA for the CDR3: TGTGCCAGCAGCCCTTCGGGTGTGCGGGCGGCTTCACCCCTCCACTTT. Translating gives CASSPSGVRAASPLHF.

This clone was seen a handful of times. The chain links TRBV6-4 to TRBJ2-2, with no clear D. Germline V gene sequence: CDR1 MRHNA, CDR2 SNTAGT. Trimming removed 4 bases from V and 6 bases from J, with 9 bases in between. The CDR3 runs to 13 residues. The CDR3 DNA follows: TGTGCCAGCAGTGGGTCAGATCCCGGGGAGCTGTTTTTT. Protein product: CASSGSDPGELFF.

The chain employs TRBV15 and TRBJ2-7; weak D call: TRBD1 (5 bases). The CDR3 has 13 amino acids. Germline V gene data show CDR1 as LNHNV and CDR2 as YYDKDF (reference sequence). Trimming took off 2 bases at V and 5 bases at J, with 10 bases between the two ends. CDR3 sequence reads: CATSRIQGHEQYF. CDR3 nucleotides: TGTGCCACCAGCAGAATTCAGGGTCACGAGCAGTACTTC. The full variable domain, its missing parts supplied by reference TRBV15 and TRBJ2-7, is DAMVIQNPRYQVTQFGKPVTLSCSQTLNHNVMYWYQQKSSQAPKLLFHYYDKDFNNEADTPDNFQSRRPNTSFCFLDIRSPGLGDTAMYLCATSRIQGHEQYFGPGTRLTVT.

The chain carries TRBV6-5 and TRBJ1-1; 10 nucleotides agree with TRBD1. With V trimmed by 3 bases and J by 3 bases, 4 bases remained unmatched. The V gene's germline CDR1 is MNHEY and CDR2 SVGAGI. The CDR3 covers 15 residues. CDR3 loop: CASSYSTGGDTEAFF. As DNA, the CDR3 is TGTGCCAGCAGTTATTCGACAGGGGGCGACACTGAAGCTTTCTTT.

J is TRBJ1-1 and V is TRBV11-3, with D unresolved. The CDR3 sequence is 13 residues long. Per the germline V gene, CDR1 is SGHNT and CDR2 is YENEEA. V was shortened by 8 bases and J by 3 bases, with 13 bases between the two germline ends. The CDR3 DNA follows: TGTGCCAGCGCGAGGCGGTCCGACACTGAAGCTTTCTTT. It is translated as CASARRSDTEAFF.

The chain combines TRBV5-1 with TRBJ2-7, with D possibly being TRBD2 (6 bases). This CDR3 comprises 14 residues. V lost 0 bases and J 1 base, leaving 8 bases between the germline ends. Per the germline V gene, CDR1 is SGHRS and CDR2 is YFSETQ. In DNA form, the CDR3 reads TGCGCCAGCAGCTTGGGACGGGAGTCCTACGAGCAGTACTTC. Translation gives CASSLGRESYEQYF.

The CDR3 nucleotides read TGTGCCAGCAGCCGCGACAGGAATAAAGGAAACACCATATATTTT. Translating gives CASSRDRNKGNTIYF. The chain combines TRBV28 with TRBJ1-3, with D possibly being TRBD1 (6 bases). Germline V gene data show CDR1 as MDHEN and CDR2 as SYDVKM. This CDR3 has 15 amino acids. V was shortened by 6 bases and J by 4 bases, with 16 bases between the two germline ends.

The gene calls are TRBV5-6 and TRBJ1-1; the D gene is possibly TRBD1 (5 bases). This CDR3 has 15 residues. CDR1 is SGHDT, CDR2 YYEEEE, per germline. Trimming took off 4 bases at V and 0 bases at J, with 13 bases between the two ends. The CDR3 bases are TGTGCCAGCAGCGCCCCGACAGTTATGAACACTGAAGCTTTCTTT. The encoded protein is CASSAPTVMNTEAFF.